Reported below is one T cell receptor (beta chain). Its target is not known. Time point noted: cycle 4 day 1 (C4D1), after 6 weeks of nivolumab. All trial patients relapsed after autologous stem cell transplantation. The CDR3 extends over 15 amino acids. Trimming removed 3 bases from V and 0 bases from J; junction bases left unmatched: 2. Germline V gene sequence: CDR1 LNHDA, CDR2 SQIVND (reference sequence). These data originate in a study of PD-1 blockade in classical Hodgkin lymphoma. The wider study: Patients had nivolumab dosed at 3 mg/kg, delivered intravenously every 2 weeks. Study outcomes and limitations: Diversity similar to that of newly diagnosed patients was seen at baseline in complete responders. There was a significant rise in CD4+ TCR diversity by C4D1, with no such rise for CD8+.

TCRdb's table, derived via immunoSEQ multiplex PCR, lists solely in-frame clones and lacks some. The table shows 80,000 to 95,000 clones, with 83% occurring only once. The sequencing used peripheral blood mononuclear cells (PBMCs), collected before the fourth cycle of nivolumab. The chain links TRBV19 to TRBJ2-3; 8 bases map to TRBD1. The TCR sequence derives from a human donor with classical Hodgkin lymphoma. This CDR3 is CASSIGTGSTDTQYF. As DNA, the CDR3 is TGTGCCAGTAGTATCGGGACAGGTAGCACAGATACGCAGTATTTT.